This T cell receptor beta chain was recovered during a study of T-cell memory formation after mild COVID-19. A few counts support this clonotype. The CDR3 is 16 amino acids. V dropped 5 bases and J dropped 6; count of bases not matched to a gene: 10. From 5'RACE with constant-segment primers came TCR alpha and TCR beta cDNA libraries that carried sample barcodes and UMIs. TCRdb re-called the 5' RACE reads through MiXCR, storing one row per CDR3 protein. This sample carries 110,000 to 150,000 distinct CDR3 sequences, approximately 26% of them seen once, and the ten largest clones take around a quarter.

The sequenced sample consisted of PBMCs or a T cell subset sorted from them (not recorded which). This chain uses TRBV12-3 or TRBV12-4 with TRBJ2-1; 10 bases fit TRBD1. The TCR originated in an adult woman who had mild COVID-19 (a few samples of this study predate the infection). Cell type and time point are not known. CDR3 nucleotides: TGTGCCAGCAGTCCCCCGGACAGGGGGTATGGCAATGAGCAGTTCTTC. This codes for CASSPPDRGYGNEQFF.